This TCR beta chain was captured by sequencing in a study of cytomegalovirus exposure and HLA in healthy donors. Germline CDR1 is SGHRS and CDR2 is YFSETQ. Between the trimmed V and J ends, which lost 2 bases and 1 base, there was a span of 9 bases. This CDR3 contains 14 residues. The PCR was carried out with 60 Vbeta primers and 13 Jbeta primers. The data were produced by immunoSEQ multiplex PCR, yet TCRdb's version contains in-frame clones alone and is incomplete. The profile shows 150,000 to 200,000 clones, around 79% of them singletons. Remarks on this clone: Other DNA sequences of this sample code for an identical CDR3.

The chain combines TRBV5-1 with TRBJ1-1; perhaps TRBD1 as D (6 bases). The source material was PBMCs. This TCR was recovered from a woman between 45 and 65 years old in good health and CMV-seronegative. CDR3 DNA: TGCGCCAGCAGCTTACAGGGCCAGAACACTGAAGCTTTCTTT. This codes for CASSLQGQNTEAFF.